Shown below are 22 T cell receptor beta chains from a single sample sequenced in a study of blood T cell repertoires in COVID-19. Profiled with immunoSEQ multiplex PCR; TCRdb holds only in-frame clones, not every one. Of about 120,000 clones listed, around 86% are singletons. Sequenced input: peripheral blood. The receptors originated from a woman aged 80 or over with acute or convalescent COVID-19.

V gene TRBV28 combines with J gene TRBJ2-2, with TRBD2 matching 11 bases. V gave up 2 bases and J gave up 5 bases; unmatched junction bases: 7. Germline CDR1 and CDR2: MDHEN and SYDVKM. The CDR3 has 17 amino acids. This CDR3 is CASSLTIAGGRTGELFF. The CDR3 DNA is TGTGCCAGCAGTTTAACCATAGCGGGGGGGCGTACCGGGGAGCTGTTTTTT. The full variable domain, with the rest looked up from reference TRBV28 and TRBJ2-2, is DVKVTQSSRYLVKRTGEKVFLECVQDMDHENMFWYRQDPGLGLRLIYFSYDVKMKEKGDIPEGYSVSREKKERFSLILESASTNQTSMYLCASSLTIAGGRTGELFFGEGSRLTVL.

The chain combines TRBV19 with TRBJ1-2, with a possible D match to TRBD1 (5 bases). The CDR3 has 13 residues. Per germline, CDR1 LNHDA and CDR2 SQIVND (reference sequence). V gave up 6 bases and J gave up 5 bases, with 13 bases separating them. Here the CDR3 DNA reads TGTGCCAGTAGCCGTCAGGGATCTTATGGCTACACCTTC. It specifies CASSRQGSYGYTF.

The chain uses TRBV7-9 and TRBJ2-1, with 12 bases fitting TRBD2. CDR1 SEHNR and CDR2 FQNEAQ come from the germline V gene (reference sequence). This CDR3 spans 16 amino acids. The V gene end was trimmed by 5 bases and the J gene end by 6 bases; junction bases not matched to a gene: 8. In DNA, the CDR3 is TGTGCCAGCAGCGTGCTAGCGGGGGGGCCCGCCAATGAGCAGTTCTTC. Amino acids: CASSVLAGGPANEQFF.

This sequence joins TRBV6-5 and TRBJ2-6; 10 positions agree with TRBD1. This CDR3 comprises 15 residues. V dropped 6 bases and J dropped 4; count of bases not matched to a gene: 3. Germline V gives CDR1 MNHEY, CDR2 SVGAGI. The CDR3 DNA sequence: TGTGCCAGCAGGGGGACAGGGGCCGGGGCCAACGTCCTGACTTTC. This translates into CASRGTGAGANVLTF.

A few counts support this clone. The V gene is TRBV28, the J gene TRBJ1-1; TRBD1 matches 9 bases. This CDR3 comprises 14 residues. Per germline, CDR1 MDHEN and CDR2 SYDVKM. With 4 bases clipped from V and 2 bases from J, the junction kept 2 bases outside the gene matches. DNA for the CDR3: TGTGCCAGCAGTTCGGGACAGGGTAACACTGAAGCTTTCTTT. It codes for CASSSGQGNTEAFF.

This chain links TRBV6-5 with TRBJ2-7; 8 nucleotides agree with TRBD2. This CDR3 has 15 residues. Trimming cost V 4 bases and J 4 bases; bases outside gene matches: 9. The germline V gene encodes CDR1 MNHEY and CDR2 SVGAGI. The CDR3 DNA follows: TGTGCCAGCAGTTCAGTGCAGGGACTAGGTTACGAGCAGTACTTC. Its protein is CASSSVQGLGYEQYF.

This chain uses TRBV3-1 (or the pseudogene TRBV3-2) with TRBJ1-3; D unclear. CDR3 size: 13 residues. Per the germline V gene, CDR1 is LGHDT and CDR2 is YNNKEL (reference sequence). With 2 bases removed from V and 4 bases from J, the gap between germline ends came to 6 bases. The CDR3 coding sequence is TGTGCCAGCAGCCAAACGCGAGGAAACACCATATATTTT. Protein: CASSQTRGNTIYF.

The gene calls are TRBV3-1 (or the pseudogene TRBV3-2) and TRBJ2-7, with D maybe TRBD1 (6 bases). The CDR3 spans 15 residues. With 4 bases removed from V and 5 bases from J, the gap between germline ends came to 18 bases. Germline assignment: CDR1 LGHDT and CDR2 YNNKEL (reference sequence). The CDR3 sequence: CASSPPREGVHEQYF. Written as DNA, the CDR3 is TGTGCCAGCAGCCCCCCCCGAGAGGGGGTCCACGAGCAGTACTTC.

The CDR3 protein is CASSDTGQSVGYTF. CDR3 coding DNA: TGTGCCAGCAGTGACACAGGGCAGTCAGTCGGCTACACCTTC. The chain combines TRBV6-4 with TRBJ1-2; TRBD1 might be the D (6 bases). The ends were cut back, 2 bases at V and 8 bases at J, with 15 bases in the middle. The CDR3 is 14 amino acids. CDR1 MRHNA and CDR2 SNTAGT come from the germline V gene.

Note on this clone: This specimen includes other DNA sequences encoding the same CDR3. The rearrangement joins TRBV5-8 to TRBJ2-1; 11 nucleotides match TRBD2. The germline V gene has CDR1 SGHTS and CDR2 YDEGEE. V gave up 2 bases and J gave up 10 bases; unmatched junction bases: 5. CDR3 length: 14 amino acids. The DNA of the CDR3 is TGTGCCAGCAGCTTTAGCGGGGGGGCAGGAGAGCAGTTCTTC. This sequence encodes CASSFSGGAGEQFF.

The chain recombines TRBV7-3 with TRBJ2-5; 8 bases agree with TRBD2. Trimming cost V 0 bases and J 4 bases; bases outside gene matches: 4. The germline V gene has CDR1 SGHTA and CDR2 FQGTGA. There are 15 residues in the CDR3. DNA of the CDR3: TGTGCCAGCAGCTTAACGGGCGGGGGGCCAGAGACCCAGTACTTC. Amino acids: CASSLTGGGPETQYF.

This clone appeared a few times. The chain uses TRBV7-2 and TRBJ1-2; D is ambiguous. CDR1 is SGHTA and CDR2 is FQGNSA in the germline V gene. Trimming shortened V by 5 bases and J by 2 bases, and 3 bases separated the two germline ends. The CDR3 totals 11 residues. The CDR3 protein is CASSRNYGYTF. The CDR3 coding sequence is TGTGCCAGCAGCCGGAACTATGGCTACACCTTC.

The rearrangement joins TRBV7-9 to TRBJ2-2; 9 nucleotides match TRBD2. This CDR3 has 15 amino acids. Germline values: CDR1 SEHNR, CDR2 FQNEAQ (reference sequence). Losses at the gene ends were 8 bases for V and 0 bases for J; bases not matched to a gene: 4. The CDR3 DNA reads TGTGCCAGCCGGAGCGGGGGGACGAACACCGGGGAGCTGTTTTTT. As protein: CASRSGGTNTGELFF.

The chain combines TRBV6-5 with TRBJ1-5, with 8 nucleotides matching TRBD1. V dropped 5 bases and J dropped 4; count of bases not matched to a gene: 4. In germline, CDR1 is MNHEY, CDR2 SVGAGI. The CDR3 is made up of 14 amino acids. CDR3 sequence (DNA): TGTGCCAGCAGTATGAGACAGGGGAATCAGCCCCAGCATTTT. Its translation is CASSMRQGNQPQHF.

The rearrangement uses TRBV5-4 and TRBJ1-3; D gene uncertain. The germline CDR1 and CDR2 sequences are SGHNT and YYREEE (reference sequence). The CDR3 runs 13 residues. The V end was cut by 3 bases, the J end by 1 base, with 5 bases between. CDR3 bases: TGTGCCAGCAGCTCGGGATCTGGAAACACCATATATTTT. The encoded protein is CASSSGSGNTIYF.

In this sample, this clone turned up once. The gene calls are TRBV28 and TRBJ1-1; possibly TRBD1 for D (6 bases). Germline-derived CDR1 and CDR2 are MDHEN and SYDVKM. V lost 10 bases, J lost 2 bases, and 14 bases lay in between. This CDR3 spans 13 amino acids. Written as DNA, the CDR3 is TGTGCCATTCAACCAGGGACAAACACTGAAGCTTTCTTT. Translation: CAIQPGTNTEAFF.

The CDR3 spells CASSTTGISEAFF. Here the CDR3 DNA reads TGTGCCAGCAGCACGACAGGTATCTCTGAAGCTTTCTTT. The chain recombines TRBV7-9 with TRBJ1-1; the D gene is possibly TRBD1 (6 bases). This CDR3 has 13 residues. V was clipped by 5 bases and J by 6 bases, with 13 bases between them. Germline V gene sequence: CDR1 SEHNR, CDR2 FQNEAQ (reference sequence).

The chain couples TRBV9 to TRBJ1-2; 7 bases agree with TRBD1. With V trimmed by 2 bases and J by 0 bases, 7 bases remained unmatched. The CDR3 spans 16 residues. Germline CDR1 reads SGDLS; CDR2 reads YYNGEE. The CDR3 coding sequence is TGTGCCAGCAGCGTGGGAGGACAGGCTGCTAACTATGGCTACACCTTC. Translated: CASSVGGQAANYGYTF.

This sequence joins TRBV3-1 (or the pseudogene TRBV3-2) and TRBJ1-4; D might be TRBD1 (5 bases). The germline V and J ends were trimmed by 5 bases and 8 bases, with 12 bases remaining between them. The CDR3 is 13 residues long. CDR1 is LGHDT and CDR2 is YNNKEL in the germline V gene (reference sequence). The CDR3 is CASSRDSGEKLFF. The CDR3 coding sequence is TGTGCCAGCAGCAGGGACTCGGGGGAAAAACTGTTTTTT.

The CDR3 sequence is CSASLRRGGYTF. The CDR3 coding sequence is TGCAGTGCTAGTCTAAGGCGGGGGGGCTACACCTTC. This chain connects TRBV20-1 to TRBJ1-2, with D perhaps TRBD1 (5 bases). This CDR3 contains 12 residues. Germline V gene data show CDR1 as DFQATT and CDR2 as SNEGSKA (reference sequence). Trimming stripped 3 bases from V and 8 bases from J, with 13 bases between.

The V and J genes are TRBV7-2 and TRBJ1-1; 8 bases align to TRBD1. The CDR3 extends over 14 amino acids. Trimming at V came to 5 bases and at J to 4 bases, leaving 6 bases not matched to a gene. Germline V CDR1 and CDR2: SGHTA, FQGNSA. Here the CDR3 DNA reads TGTGCCAGCAGCCTTAGACAGGGGCCCACTGAAGCTTTCTTT. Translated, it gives CASSLRQGPTEAFF.

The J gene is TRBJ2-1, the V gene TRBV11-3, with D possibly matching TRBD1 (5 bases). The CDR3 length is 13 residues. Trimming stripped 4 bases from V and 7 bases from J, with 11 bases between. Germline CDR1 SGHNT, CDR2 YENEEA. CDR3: CASSSAGANEQFF. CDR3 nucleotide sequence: TGTGCCAGCAGCTCGGCTGGGGCAAATGAGCAGTTCTTC.